Listed here are 17 T cell receptor beta chains from one sample, sequenced in a study of T cell responses to AZD1222 COVID-19 vaccine. Produced via immunoSEQ multiplex PCR; TCRdb's table is partial and in-frame only. The sample lists 150,000 or so clones; roughly nine tenths were seen once. Sequencing used peripheral blood, obtained on day 0 of AZD1222 vaccination. The receptor source for this set is an adult in good health.

The rearrangement links TRBV7-6 to TRBJ1-1, with 7 positions matching TRBD1. CDR1 and CDR2 from the germline V gene are SGHVS and FNYEAQ. CDR3 length: 16 amino acids. V gave up 2 bases and J gave up 5 bases; unmatched junction bases: 11. CDR3: CASSLRGDSLSTEAFF. CDR3 in DNA: TGTGCCAGCAGCTTAAGGGGGGACAGCCTGAGTACTGAAGCTTTCTTT.

Only a few counts were recorded for this clone. This rearrangement joins TRBV14 to TRBJ2-7; D is possibly TRBD1 or TRBD2 (5 bases each). This CDR3 contains 13 residues. V was cut by 1 base and J by 5 bases, with 9 bases left in between. Germline assignment: CDR1 SGHDN and CDR2 FVKESK. This CDR3 reads CASSQVWGNEQYF. The CDR3 region has the DNA TGTGCCAGCAGCCAAGTTTGGGGGAACGAGCAGTACTTC.

This clone was seen only once. The J gene is TRBJ1-5, the V gene TRBV6-1; TRBD1 matches 8 bases. With 2 bases clipped from V and 1 base from J, the junction kept 1 base outside the gene matches. CDR1 is MNHNS and CDR2 is SASEGT in the germline V gene. This CDR3 region has 15 residues. The CDR3 here is CASSEQGASNQPQHF. The CDR3 nucleotides read TGTGCCAGCAGTGAACAGGGGGCGAGCAATCAGCCCCAGCATTTT.

This chain joins TRBV4-1 and TRBJ1-2, with TRBD1 identical over 7 bases. V gave up 0 bases and J gave up 2 bases; unmatched junction bases: 3. Germline V lookup: CDR1 MGHRA, CDR2 YSYEKL. The CDR3 is 15 residues long. In DNA form, the CDR3 reads TGCGCCAGCAGCCAAGATGAGACAGGGAACTATGGCTACACCTTC. Translating gives CASSQDETGNYGYTF.

This clone was counted a single time. Here the CDR3 DNA reads TGTGCCAGCAGCGTGGGCCTAGCGGGAGGAAATCAAGAGACCCAGTACTTC. Residues: CASSVGLAGGNQETQYF. This chain joins TRBV9 and TRBJ2-5; 11 bases map to TRBD2. CDR1 SGDLS and CDR2 YYNGEE come from the germline V gene. Trimming cost V 2 bases and J 2 bases; bases outside gene matches: 8. The CDR3 sequence is 17 residues long.

This chain joins TRBV7-9 and TRBJ2-5; 10 bases are a match to TRBD1. Germline V CDR1 and CDR2: SEHNR, FQNEAQ (reference sequence). The V segment lost 4 bases and the J segment 3 bases; nucleotides outside the gene matches: 8. This CDR3 is 16 amino acids long. CDR3 sequence: CASSYSPGQGKETQYF. The DNA of the CDR3 is TGTGCCAGCAGCTACTCCCCGGGACAGGGGAAAGAGACCCAGTACTTC.

This clone appeared a single time. The J gene is TRBJ1-1, the V gene TRBV7-9; tentative D call: TRBD1 (5 bases). With 3 bases removed from V and 2 bases from J, the gap between germline ends came to 10 bases. There are 14 residues in the CDR3. Germline values: CDR1 SEHNR, CDR2 FQNEAQ (reference sequence). CDR3 loop: CASSLTALNTEAFF. The CDR3 nucleotides are TGTGCCAGCAGCTTGACAGCGTTAAACACTGAAGCTTTCTTT.

This clone was observed a few times. The V gene is TRBV19, the J gene TRBJ2-2; no clear D. The CDR3 is 14 residues long. Trimming shortened V by 1 base and J by 7 bases, and 10 bases separated the two germline ends. Germline V CDR1 and CDR2: LNHDA, SQIVND (reference sequence). Written as DNA, the CDR3 is TGTGCCAGTAGTATAGGGGCAGCCGGCGGGGAGCTGTTTTTT. Translated, it gives CASSIGAAGGELFF.

The V call is TRBV5-5, the J call TRBJ1-1, with D perhaps matching TRBD1 (6 bases). This CDR3 comprises 14 residues. Germline CDR1 reads SGHKS; CDR2 reads YYEKEE (reference sequence). V lost 2 bases and J 2 bases, leaving 10 bases between the germline ends. As DNA, the CDR3 is TGTGCCAGCAGCTTCGGACAGCTTAACACTGAAGCTTTCTTT. Encoded protein: CASSFGQLNTEAFF.

The chain joins TRBV19 to TRBJ1-4; D is ambiguous. Trimming took 2 bases from V and 8 from J, leaving 24 bases between them. Per germline, CDR1 LNHDA and CDR2 SQIVND (reference sequence). CDR3 size: 18 residues. Here the CDR3 reads CASSIPLPGSAFGEKLFF. For the CDR3, the DNA is TGTGCCAGTAGTATACCACTCCCCGGGTCCGCGTTCGGGGAAAAACTGTTTTTT.

The chain is built from TRBV5-1 and TRBJ2-7, with D possibly being TRBD2 (6 bases). The CDR3 extends over 17 amino acids. The germline V gene has CDR1 SGHRS and CDR2 YFSETQ. Trimming left V 0 bases short and J 3 bases short, with 19 bases between. CDR3 nucleotides: TGCGCCAGCAGCTTGGCCGGGGGAGAGGGACCTCGCTACGAGCAGTACTTC. Its translation is CASSLAGGEGPRYEQYF.

The genes are TRBV6-1 and TRBJ2-5; D remains unclear. Germline CDR1 reads MNHNS; CDR2 reads SASEGT. The CDR3 has 15 amino acids. The V and J ends lost 1 base and 2 bases respectively, with 11 bases between them. CDR3 protein: CASSEGARQQETQYF. Written as DNA, the CDR3 is TGTGCCAGCAGTGAAGGGGCAAGACAACAAGAGACCCAGTACTTC.

V and J are TRBV6-5 and TRBJ1-1; D gene unclear. The germline V gene has CDR1 MNHEY and CDR2 SVGAGI. V lost 6 bases to trimming and J lost 0 bases, with 8 bases between them. This CDR3 is built from 13 residues. DNA of the CDR3: TGTGCCAGCAGCTCTAGGATGAACACTGAAGCTTTCTTT. This encodes CASSSRMNTEAFF.

V usage is TRBV7-2 and J usage is TRBJ2-3; a possible D gene is TRBD1 (5 bases). Germline CDR1 and CDR2: SGHTA and FQGNSA. The V and J ends lost 5 bases and 5 bases respectively, with 17 bases between them. This CDR3 has 15 amino acids. The CDR3 DNA is TGTGCCAGCAGCCTTTGGGGCCCAGAGAAAGATACGCAGTATTTT. Translating gives CASSLWGPEKDTQYF.

The V and J genes are TRBV6-1 and TRBJ2-2; D is unclear. Trimming took 2 bases from V and 1 from J, leaving 8 bases between them. The CDR3 loop spans 15 amino acids. Germline CDR1 MNHNS, CDR2 SASEGT. CDR3 DNA sequence: TGTGCCAGCAGTGAATTGGGCAGGAACACCGGGGAGCTGTTTTTT. Its translation: CASSELGRNTGELFF.

V and J are TRBV10-1 and TRBJ1-1, with 9 positions matching TRBD1. The J segment lost 4 bases and the V segment lost 6 bases, leaving 3 bases of the junction unmatched. The CDR3 consists of 13 residues. Germline V CDR1 and CDR2: WNHNN, SYGVQD (reference sequence). As DNA, the CDR3 is TGCGCCAGCAGGTTGACAGGGGGCACTGAAGCTTTCTTT. Amino acids: CASRLTGGTEAFF.

The CDR3 nucleotides are TGTGCCAGTAGTATTGGGTGGGCGCCCTACAATGAGCAGTTCTTC. It is translated as CASSIGWAPYNEQFF. The V call is TRBV19, the J call TRBJ2-1; D remains ambiguous. This CDR3 has 15 residues. V lost 3 bases and J lost 2, with 11 bases in between. Germline CDR1 and CDR2: LNHDA and SQIVND (reference sequence).